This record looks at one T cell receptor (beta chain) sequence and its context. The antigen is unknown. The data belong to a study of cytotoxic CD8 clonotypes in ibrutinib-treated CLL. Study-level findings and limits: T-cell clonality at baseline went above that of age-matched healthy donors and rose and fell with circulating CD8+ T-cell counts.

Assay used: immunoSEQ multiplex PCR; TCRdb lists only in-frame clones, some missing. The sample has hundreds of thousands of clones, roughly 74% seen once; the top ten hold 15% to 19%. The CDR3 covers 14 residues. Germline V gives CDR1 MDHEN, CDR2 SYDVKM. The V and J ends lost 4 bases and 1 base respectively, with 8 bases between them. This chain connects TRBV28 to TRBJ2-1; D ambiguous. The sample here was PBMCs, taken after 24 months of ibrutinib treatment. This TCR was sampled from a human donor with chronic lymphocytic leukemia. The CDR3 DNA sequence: TGTGCCAGCAGTTCCCTCGCTTCCTACAATGAGCAGTTCTTC. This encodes CASSSLASYNEQFF.